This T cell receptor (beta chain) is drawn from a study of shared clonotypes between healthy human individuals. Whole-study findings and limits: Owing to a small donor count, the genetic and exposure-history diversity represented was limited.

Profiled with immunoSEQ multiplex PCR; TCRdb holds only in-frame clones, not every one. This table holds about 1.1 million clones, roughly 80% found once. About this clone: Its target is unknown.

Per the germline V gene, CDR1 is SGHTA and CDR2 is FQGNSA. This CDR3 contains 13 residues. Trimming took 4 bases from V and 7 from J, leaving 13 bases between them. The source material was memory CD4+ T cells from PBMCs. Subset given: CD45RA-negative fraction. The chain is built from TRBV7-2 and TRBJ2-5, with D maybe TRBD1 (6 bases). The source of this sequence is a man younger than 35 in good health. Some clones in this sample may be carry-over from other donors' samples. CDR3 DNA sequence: TGTGCCAGCAGCTCGAGACAGGCTGGGACCCAGTACTTC. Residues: CASSSRQAGTQYF.